This T cell receptor (beta chain) was identified in a study of blood T cell repertoires in COVID-19. Study context: Nucleic acid was either cDNA or gDNA, and it came from T cells, B-cell-depleted T cells, or PBMCs.

The CDR3 loop spans 17 amino acids. Germline V gives CDR1 MGHRA, CDR2 YSYEKL. V was pared by 0 bases and J by 7 bases, with 16 bases between. As originally analysed: From reference gene primer amplification, estimates of nucleated cell counts were derived. Sequenced by immunoSEQ multiplex PCR; TCRdb stores in-frame clones only, minus some. V, J and clone size are taken as reported in that table, and D and trimming were inferred from the DNA itself. The sample lists 250,000 to 300,000 clones, approximately 87% occurring once. The chain has TRBV4-1 and TRBJ1-6; D is possibly TRBD1 (6 bases). Sequenced material: peripheral blood. This TCR was sampled from a man aged 55 to 70 who had recovered from COVID-19. The CDR3 DNA is TGCGCCAGCAGCCAAGATTCGGCAAAAGACAGGAATTCACCCCTCCACTTT. This codes for CASSQDSAKDRNSPLHF.